The 8 T cell receptor beta chains listed next were all sequenced from one sample in a study of response to subunit inactivated influenza vaccine. One entry per CDR3 protein results from TCRdb running MiXCR on the RT-PCR reads. The sample has 700,000 to 800,000 distinct CDR3 sequences, around 20% seen once. The sample here was PBMCs from blood, taken less than 6 days after vaccination. The source is a man aged 50-60 years who received an inactivated influenza vaccine.

The chain joins TRBV24-1 to TRBJ2-1, with 8 positions matching TRBD1. The CDR3 consists of 17 residues. Germline V gives CDR1 KGHDR, CDR2 SFDVKD. After removal of 4 bases from V and 2 bases from J, the junction contained 9 bases not matched to a gene. This CDR3 is CATSDPIRQGTYNEQFF. CDR3 sequence (DNA): TGTGCCACCAGTGACCCAATTAGACAGGGGACCTACAATGAGCAGTTCTTC.

This rearrangement joins TRBV20-1 to TRBJ2-7; TRBD1 aligns across 10 bases. Germline V CDR1 and CDR2: DFQATT, SNEGSKA (reference sequence). The CDR3 runs 13 residues. J gave up 6 bases and V 4 bases, and 6 bases lay outside the gene matches. The CDR3 DNA reads TGCAGTGCTAAATCCGGGACAGGGGTCGAGCAGTACTTC. Protein: CSAKSGTGVEQYF.

This chain's CDR3 is CASSQLSGGSYNEQFF. The CDR3, as DNA: TGTGCCAGCAGCCAACTTAGCGGGGGGTCCTACAATGAGCAGTTCTTC. The chain couples TRBV16 to TRBJ2-1; 10 bases align to TRBD2. The CDR3 length is 16 residues. Germline V CDR1 and CDR2: KGHSY, FQNENV. With V trimmed by 2 bases and J by 1 base, 2 bases remained unmatched.

This clonotype showed up just a few times. The chain employs TRBV7-8 and TRBJ2-7; D is unresolved. The CDR3 is made up of 13 amino acids. Deletions cut 5 bases from V and 3 bases from J, with 11 bases between. Germline V gene data show CDR1 as SGHVS and CDR2 as FQNEAQ. DNA for the CDR3: TGTGCCAGCAGCGTTGGATTCTACTACGAGCAGTACTTC. It codes for CASSVGFYYEQYF. Full variable domain (outside the CDR3, taken from reference TRBV7-8 and TRBJ2-7): GAGVSQSPRYKVAKRGQDVALRCDPISGHVSLFWYQQALGQGPEFLTYFQNEAQLDKSGLPSDRFFAERPEGSVSTLKIQRTQQEDSAVYLCASSVGFYYEQYFGPGTRLTVT.

This clonotype was seen more than once but under ten times. The J gene is TRBJ2-3, the V gene TRBV25-1; a possible D gene is TRBD2 (7 bases). V lost 6 bases, J lost 1 base, and 17 bases lay in between. The CDR3 spans 16 residues. CDR1 is MGHDK and CDR2 is SYGVNS in the germline V gene. The CDR3 protein is CASSPGGQGGTDTQYF. For the CDR3, the DNA is TGTGCCAGCAGCCCCGGGGGGCAGGGTGGCACAGATACGCAGTATTTT.

This clonotype was seen many times. This chain connects TRBV7-2 to TRBJ2-5, with TRBD2 as a possible D gene (5 bases). The CDR3 has 12 residues. Germline CDR1 and CDR2: SGHTA and FQGNSA. The V end was cut by 5 bases, the J end by 4 bases, with 8 bases between. CDR3 amino acids: CASSRSGETQYF. The CDR3 nucleotides are TGTGCCAGCAGCCGAAGCGGAGAGACCCAGTACTTC.

This chain uses TRBV15 with TRBJ2-7; 7 positions match TRBD1. Germline trimming cut 9 bases from V and 2 bases from J; bases unmatched to any gene: 16. Germline V gives CDR1 LNHNV, CDR2 YYDKDF (reference sequence). The CDR3 has 16 residues. DNA of the CDR3: TGTGCCACAGAAGACAGGGTAATAGCGCAACCCTACGAGCAGTACTTC. Translation gives CATEDRVIAQPYEQYF.

This clonotype was picked up many times. The chain uses TRBV7-9 and TRBJ2-4; TRBD1 is a possible D gene (6 bases). Per germline, CDR1 SEHNR and CDR2 FQNEAQ (reference sequence). This CDR3 region has 16 residues. V was shortened by 2 bases and J by 4 bases, with 15 bases between the two germline ends. This CDR3 is CASSLLLGQGKNIQYF. Here the CDR3 DNA reads TGTGCCAGCAGCTTACTTTTGGGTCAGGGGAAAAACATTCAGTACTTC.